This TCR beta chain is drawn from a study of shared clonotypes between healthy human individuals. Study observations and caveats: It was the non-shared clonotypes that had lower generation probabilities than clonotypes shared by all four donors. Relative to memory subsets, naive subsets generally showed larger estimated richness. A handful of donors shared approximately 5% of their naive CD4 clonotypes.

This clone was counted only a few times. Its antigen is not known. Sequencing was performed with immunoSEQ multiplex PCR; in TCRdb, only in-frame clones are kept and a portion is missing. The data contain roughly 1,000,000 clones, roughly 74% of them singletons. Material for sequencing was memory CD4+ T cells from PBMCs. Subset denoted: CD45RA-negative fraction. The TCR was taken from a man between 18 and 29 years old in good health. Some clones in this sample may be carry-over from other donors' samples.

The CDR3 loop reads CASSLKGDEKLFF. The CDR3 DNA reads as TGCGCCAGCAGCCTCAAAGGGGATGAAAAACTGTTTTTT. The gene calls are TRBV5-1 and TRBJ1-4; D might be TRBD1 (5 bases). Per the germline V gene, CDR1 is SGHRS and CDR2 is YFSETQ. This CDR3 is built from 13 residues. V was cut by 4 bases and J by 6 bases, with 10 bases left in between.